Listed below are T cell receptor beta chains from one sample, sequenced in a study of T cell responses to AZD1222 COVID-19 vaccine. TCRdb keeps only in-frame clones here, not all; method: immunoSEQ multiplex PCR. The sample records 150,000 to 200,000 clones, about nine tenths being singletons. Sample: peripheral blood, taken on day 0 of AZD1222 vaccination. The source of these receptors is an adult in good health. Both conserved end residues are part of each CDR3. A D gene is named only where the DNA matches it firmly. Not every row has a clone size; where given, it reads once, few, many or a size class.

D	V	size	J	CDR3	DNA
-	TRBV27	once	TRBJ2-7	CASSFAGVMTYEQYF	TGTGCCAGCAGTTTTGCAGGGGTTATGACCTACGAGCAGTACTTC
-	TRBV6-5	-	TRBJ2-3	CASSFGPHTDTQYF	TGTGCCAGCAGTTTCGGGCCTCACACAGATACGCAGTATTTT
-	TRBV2	-	TRBJ2-7	CASRRTASSYEQYF	TGTGCCAGCCGGAGGACGGCTAGCTCCTACGAGCAGTACTTC
TRBD2	TRBV7-2	-	TRBJ2-1	CASSREGSDYNEQFF	TGTGCCAGCAGCCGGGAGGGGAGCGACTACAATGAGCAGTTCTTC
TRBD2	TRBV28	-	TRBJ2-7	CTSGSYGEQYF	TGTACTAGCGGGAGTTATGGGGAGCAGTACTTC
TRBD1	TRBV2	-	TRBJ2-7	CASSVRDRGYF	TGTGCCAGCAGTGTCCGGGACAGGGGTTACTTC
-	TRBV5-5	-	TRBJ1-2	CASSLAGGNYGYTF	TGTGCCAGCAGCTTGGCCGGGGGGAACTATGGCTACACCTTC
-	TRBV7-2	-	TRBJ1-2	CASSLERQSYGYTF	TGTGCCAGCAGCTTAGAGCGACAGAGCTATGGCTACACCTTC
-	TRBV5-1	-	TRBJ2-6	CASSLAGWVSGANVLTF	TGCGCCAGCAGCTTGGCCGGGTGGGTGTCTGGGGCCAACGTCCTGACTTTC
TRBD1	TRBV29-1	-	TRBJ2-1	CSSKSGTGFNEQFF	TGCAGTTCAAAGTCCGGGACAGGGTTCAATGAGCAGTTCTTC
TRBD1	TRBV7-2	-	TRBJ2-7	CASSIRQGQSSYEQYF	TGTGCCAGCAGCATCAGACAGGGGCAAAGCTCCTACGAGCAGTACTTC
-	TRBV9	few	TRBJ1-3	CASSFGNTIYF	TGTGCCAGCAGCTTTGGAAACACCATATATTTT
TRBD2	TRBV11-2	-	TRBJ2-3	CASSLGSGRESSDTQYF	TGTGCCAGCAGCTTAGGGAGCGGGAGGGAGTCGAGTGATACGCAGTATTTT
-	TRBV4-1	-	TRBJ2-7	CASSQARGEQYF	TGCGCCAGCAGCCAAGCTAGGGGGGAGCAGTACTTC
TRBD1	TRBV7-3	-	TRBJ1-1	CASSALPGTVTEAFF	TGTGCCAGCAGCGCCCTACCCGGGACAGTCACTGAAGCTTTCTTT
-	TRBV10-3	-	TRBJ2-5	CAISGTRMIAEYQETQYF	TGTGCCATCAGTGGAACGCGGATGATAGCGGAATACCAAGAGACCCAGTACTTC
-	TRBV7-2	-	TRBJ2-2	CASSSLDYGELFF	TGTGCCAGCAGCTCACTAGATTACGGGGAGCTGTTTTTT
-	TRBV27	-	TRBJ2-1	CASSFRGHEQFF	TGTGCCAGCAGTTTTCGGGGACACGAGCAGTTCTTC
-	TRBV23-1	-	TRBJ2-7	CASSQPQGGAYEQYF	TGCGCCAGCAGTCAGCCCCAGGGGGGCGCCTACGAGCAGTACTTC
-	TRBV12-3/TRBV12-4	-	TRBJ2-7	CASSLRTEQYF	TGTGCCAGCAGTTTAAGAACCGAGCAGTACTTC
-	TRBV9	-	TRBJ1-1	CASSVSLIEGTGLNTEAFF	TGTGCCAGCAGCGTAAGTTTAATTGAGGGAACAGGGCTCAACACTGAAGCTTTCTTT
TRBD1	TRBV5-1	-	TRBJ1-4	CASSLTIDRVGYEKLFF	TGCGCCAGCAGCTTGACCATCGACAGGGTCGGTTACGAAAAACTGTTTTTT
TRBD2	TRBV7-2	few	TRBJ2-7	CASSTTSGVSYEQYF	TGTGCCAGCAGCACTACTAGCGGGGTGTCCTACGAGCAGTACTTC
-	TRBV28	-	TRBJ1-2	CASSLSGVGYTF	TGTGCCAGCAGTTTGTCCGGGGTCGGCTACACCTTC
-	TRBV29-1	-	TRBJ2-3	CSVDRGTSTDTQYF	TGCAGCGTTGATCGGGGGACCTCCACAGATACGCAGTATTTT
TRBD2	TRBV18	-	TRBJ2-7	CASSPESHTGTSGSYEQYF	TGTGCCAGCTCACCAGAGTCACATACCGGGACTAGTGGCTCCTACGAGCAGTACTTC
-	TRBV6-6	-	TRBJ2-5	CASSLSGTQYF	TGTGCCAGCAGCCTCTCGGGGACCCAGTACTTC
TRBD1	TRBV19	-	TRBJ1-2	CASSIGQGLGYGYTF	TGTGCCAGTAGTATAGGACAGGGCCTGGGCTATGGCTACACCTTC
-	TRBV19	once	TRBJ2-7	CASSAPPGGSYEQYF	TGTGCCAGTAGTGCCCCGCCTGGGGGCTCCTACGAGCAGTACTTC
TRBD2	TRBV27	-	TRBJ2-1	CASSLFPPRTSGINNEQFF	TGTGCCAGCAGTTTATTCCCGCCCAGGACTAGCGGGATCAACAATGAGCAGTTCTTC
-	TRBV27	-	TRBJ1-2	CASSFGSGNYGYTF	TGTGCCAGCAGTTTTGGGTCGGGTAACTATGGCTACACCTTC
TRBD1	TRBV2	-	TRBJ2-3	CASSTGQGATDTQYF	TGTGCCAGCAGCACCGGACAGGGTGCCACAGATACGCAGTATTTT
-	TRBV7-8	few	TRBJ1-1	CASSPGHAGGAFF	TGTGCCAGCAGCCCAGGACATGCAGGTGGGGCTTTCTTT
-	TRBV5-5	-	TRBJ2-6	CASSRTIPVSGANVLTF	TGTGCCAGCAGCCGGACAATACCGGTCTCTGGGGCCAACGTCCTGACTTTC
TRBD1	TRBV7-6	once	TRBJ2-3	CASRPGGSSTDTQYF	TGTGCCAGCAGGCCAGGGGGTTCTAGCACAGATACGCAGTATTTT
-	TRBV18	-	TRBJ1-5	CASSLRRPGPNSNQPQHF	TGTGCCAGCTCACTGAGAAGACCGGGACCTAATAGCAATCAGCCCCAGCATTTT
-	TRBV7-9	-	TRBJ1-1	CASSLVGERGAFF	TGTGCCAGCAGCTTAGTTGGTGAGAGGGGAGCTTTCTTT
-	TRBV6-5	few	TRBJ1-1	CASSLTVNTEAFF	TGTGCCAGCAGTCTTACAGTGAACACTGAAGCTTTCTTT
-	TRBV7-9	-	TRBJ1-4	CASSFDRLTANEKLFF	TGTGCCAGCAGCTTCGACCGACTGACGGCTAATGAAAAACTGTTTTTT
-	TRBV5-4	-	TRBJ1-4	CASSRKQGGDEKLFF	TGTGCCAGCAGCAGAAAACAGGGAGGAGATGAAAAACTGTTTTTT
TRBD1	TRBV28	-	TRBJ2-7	CATGQVLEQYF	TGTGCCACGGGACAGGTGCTCGAGCAGTACTTC
TRBD1	TRBV7-7	once	TRBJ2-5	CASSETGVETQYF	TGTGCTAGCAGCGAGACAGGGGTGGAGACCCAGTACTTC
TRBD1	TRBV29-1	-	TRBJ2-7	CSVDVFGTGVEQYF	TGCAGCGTTGACGTCTTTGGGACAGGGGTCGAGCAGTACTTC
TRBD1	TRBV6-5	-	TRBJ2-7	CASSYSGRQGHEQYF	TGTGCCAGCAGTTACTCGGGGAGACAGGGCCACGAGCAGTACTTC
-	TRBV19	once	TRBJ2-7	CASTGNSYEQYF	TGTGCCAGTACTGGCAACTCCTACGAGCAGTACTTC
-	TRBV29-1	-	TRBJ2-7	CSVPGAGEQYF	TGCAGCGTTCCAGGGGCGGGCGAGCAGTACTTC
-	TRBV23-1	-	TRBJ2-7	CASSKWRGPYEQYF	TGCGCCAGCTCAAAGTGGAGGGGACCCTACGAGCAGTACTTC
-	TRBV29-1	-	TRBJ2-3	CSVDSGSGTQYF	TGCAGCGTTGATTCTGGGTCAGGTACGCAGTATTTT
TRBD1	TRBV27	-	TRBJ1-1	CASSRTGGTEAFF	TGTGCCAGCAGCCGGACAGGGGGCACTGAAGCTTTCTTT
-	TRBV4-2	-	TRBJ1-1	CASSQVGGQGWEAFF	TGTGCCAGCAGCCAAGTGGGGGGGCAGGGATGGGAAGCTTTCTTT
TRBD1	TRBV28	once	TRBJ1-2	CASSLTGDPNYGYTF	TGTGCCAGCAGTTTAACAGGGGATCCTAACTATGGCTACACCTTC
TRBD1	TRBV7-9	-	TRBJ1-2	CASSSTGGAFGYTF	TGTGCCAGCAGCTCGACAGGGGGCGCGTTTGGCTACACCTTC
TRBD1	TRBV28	-	TRBJ2-2	CASSLFGTGQSGELFF	TGTGCCAGCAGTTTATTTGGGACAGGGCAATCCGGGGAGCTGTTTTTT
-	TRBV3-1/TRBV3-2	-	TRBJ2-7	CASSQEAYEQYF	TGTGCCAGCAGCCAAGAAGCCTACGAGCAGTACTTC
TRBD2	TRBV5-1	-	TRBJ2-7	CASTPSTSGDYEQYF	TGCGCCAGCACCCCCTCGACTAGCGGGGACTACGAGCAGTACTTC
-	TRBV3-1/TRBV3-2	-	TRBJ2-7	CASSQVLRGRAGSPYEQYF	TGTGCCAGCAGCCAAGTTCTCCGTGGACGGGCGGGAAGTCCCTACGAGCAGTACTTC
-	TRBV5-1	-	TRBJ1-1	CASSPKLNTEAFF	TGCGCCAGCAGCCCGAAGTTGAACACTGAAGCTTTCTTT